This paragraph reports one TCR beta chain. As yet, its antigen is unknown. Data came from immunoSEQ multiplex PCR; TCRdb stores just in-frame clones and leaves some out. The table shows 100,000 to 150,000 clones, with 80% to 90% occurring only once. This sample stems from a study of T cell responses to AZD1222 COVID-19 vaccine. CDR1 and CDR2 (germline): SGDLS, YYNGEE. CDR3 length: 13 residues. V lost 4 bases and J lost 3, with 10 bases in between. General observations from the study: Vaccination with two AZD1222 doses was followed by a rise in Spike-specific TCR breadth and depth. It should be noted that donors were predominantly white British and more often female, and clonal diversity was possibly underestimated. Reports indicate that nearly half of spike-specific TCRs are directed at unmutated variant regions. Every sample of the repertoires postdated the peak T cell response.

The V and J genes are TRBV9 and TRBJ1-1; TRBD1 might be the D (5 bases). The sequences come from peripheral blood, collected on day 0 of AZD1222 vaccination. This clonotype was sampled from an adult in good health. The DNA of the CDR3 is TGTGCCAGCAGCCGCAGGGAGGACACTGAAGCTTTCTTT. It is translated as CASSRREDTEAFF.